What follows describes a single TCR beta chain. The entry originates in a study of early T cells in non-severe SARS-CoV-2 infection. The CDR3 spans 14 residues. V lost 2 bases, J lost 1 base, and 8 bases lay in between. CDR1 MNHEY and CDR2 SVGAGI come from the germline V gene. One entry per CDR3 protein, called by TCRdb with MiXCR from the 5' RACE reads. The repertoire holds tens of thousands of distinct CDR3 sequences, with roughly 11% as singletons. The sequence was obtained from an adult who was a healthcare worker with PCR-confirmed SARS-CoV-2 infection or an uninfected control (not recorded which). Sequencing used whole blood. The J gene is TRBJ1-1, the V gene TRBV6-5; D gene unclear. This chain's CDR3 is CASSYGVSNTEAFF. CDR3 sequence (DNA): TGTGCCAGCAGTTACGGGGTTTCGAACACTGAAGCTTTCTTT.